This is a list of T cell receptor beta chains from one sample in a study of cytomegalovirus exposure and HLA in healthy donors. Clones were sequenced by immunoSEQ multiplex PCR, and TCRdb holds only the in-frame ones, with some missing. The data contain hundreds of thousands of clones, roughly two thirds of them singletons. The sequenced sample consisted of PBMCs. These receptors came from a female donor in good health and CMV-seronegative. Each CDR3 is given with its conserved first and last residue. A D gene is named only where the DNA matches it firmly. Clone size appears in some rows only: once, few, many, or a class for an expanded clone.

DNA: TGCGCCAGCAGCTTCGAAAGCGGACAGGGAGAGAGACGTAGCAATCAGCCCCAGCATTTT; CDR3: CASSFESGQGERRSNQPQHF; V: TRBV5-1; D: TRBD1; size: once; J: TRBJ1-5
DNA: TGTGCCAGCAGTGAAGGTAGGACAGGGATCTACGAGCAGTACTTC; CDR3: CASSEGRTGIYEQYF; V: TRBV2; D: TRBD1; size: .; J: TRBJ2-7
DNA: TGTGCCAGCAGCCGAACTAGCGGGAGTACCAATGAGCAGTTCTTC; CDR3: CASSRTSGSTNEQFF; V: TRBV6-5; D: TRBD2; size: .; J: TRBJ2-1
DNA: TGTGCCAGCTCCCCCACAGGGGGCGGCACAGATACGCAGTATTTT; CDR3: CASSPTGGGTDTQYF; V: TRBV18; D: TRBD1; size: few; J: TRBJ2-3
DNA: TGTGCCAGCAGTTCCGTCCGACAGGGAATGAACACTGAAGCTTTCTTT; CDR3: CASSSVRQGMNTEAFF; V: TRBV28; D: TRBD1; size: .; J: TRBJ1-1
DNA: TGTTCCAGCAGCTTAGGATACAGATACACTGAAGCTTTCTTT; CDR3: CSSSLGYRYTEAFF; V: TRBV7-9; D: .; size: once; J: TRBJ1-1
DNA: TGTGCCAGCAGTGGGGACAGGGGGACCCCTATGGGCTACACCTTC; CDR3: CASSGDRGTPMGYTF; V: TRBV2; D: TRBD1; size: once; J: TRBJ1-2
DNA: TGTTCCAGCAGCTCACTTGAACAGGGGGTCGGCTACACCTTC; CDR3: CSSSSLEQGVGYTF; V: TRBV7-9; D: TRBD1; size: .; J: TRBJ1-2
DNA: TGTGCCAGCAGGCCCGGAAGAGGGATGAACACTGAAGCTTTCTTT; CDR3: CASRPGRGMNTEAFF; V: TRBV9; D: .; size: few; J: TRBJ1-1
DNA: TGTGCCAGCAGCCAGATTCAGGACGGGGGAACCAAAAACATTCAGTACTTC; CDR3: CASSQIQDGGTKNIQYF; V: TRBV14; D: .; size: .; J: TRBJ2-4
DNA: TGTGCTAGTGGTTTGGGGCTAGCGGGTCTCGGCAATGAGCAGTTCTTC; CDR3: CASGLGLAGLGNEQFF; V: TRBV12-5; D: TRBD2; size: .; J: TRBJ2-1
DNA: TGTGCCAGCAGACCCGGGACTCAACTAGCCAAAAACATTCAGTACTTC; CDR3: CASRPGTQLAKNIQYF; V: TRBV28; D: .; size: few; J: TRBJ2-4
DNA: TGTGCCAGCAGCTTAGAGATATCGGGTGAAAAACTGTTTTTT; CDR3: CASSLEISGEKLFF; V: TRBV11-2; D: .; size: .; J: TRBJ1-4
DNA: TGCAGCGTTCCCTCCCAGGGGTTAAAAGAGACCCAGTACTTC; CDR3: CSVPSQGLKETQYF; V: TRBV29-1; D: .; size: .; J: TRBJ2-5
DNA: TGCGCCAGCAGTGAGTTCAACAATGAGCAGTTCTTC; CDR3: CASSEFNNEQFF; V: TRBV10-1; D: .; size: .; J: TRBJ2-1
DNA: TGTGCCAGTAGGGACAGGGACCTATACAATGAGCAGTTCTTC; CDR3: CASRDRDLYNEQFF; V: TRBV19; D: TRBD1; size: .; J: TRBJ2-1
DNA: TGTGCCAGCAGCTTGGCCAGGGAAAAACTGTTTTTT; CDR3: CASSLAREKLFF; V: TRBV5-5; D: .; size: .; J: TRBJ1-4
DNA: TGTGCCAGCAGCTTAACAGGGGATGGAAACACCATATATTTT; CDR3: CASSLTGDGNTIYF; V: TRBV6-6; D: TRBD1; size: .; J: TRBJ1-3
DNA: TGTGCCAGCAGCTTGGGGACTAGCGGATACAATGAGCAGTTCTTC; CDR3: CASSLGTSGYNEQFF; V: TRBV11-3; D: TRBD2; size: .; J: TRBJ2-1
DNA: TGTGCCAGCAGTGAAAGTACGGCGAGGGATGAGCAGTTCTTC; CDR3: CASSESTARDEQFF; V: TRBV6-4; D: .; size: .; J: TRBJ2-1
DNA: TGTGCCAGCAGACCCGACAGGGGGTTGACCCCCGAGCAGTACTTC; CDR3: CASRPDRGLTPEQYF; V: TRBV2; D: TRBD1; size: few; J: TRBJ2-7
DNA: TGTGCCAGTAGCTCCCGGGACAGGGAGTCCGGGGAGCTGTTTTTT; CDR3: CASSSRDRESGELFF; V: TRBV19; D: TRBD1; size: .; J: TRBJ2-2
DNA: TGTGCCAGCAGTGAGACTAGCGGGAGGGGGTCTGGCACAGATACGCAGTATTTT; CDR3: CASSETSGRGSGTDTQYF; V: TRBV6-1; D: TRBD2; size: .; J: TRBJ2-3
DNA: TGTGCCAGCAGTGGGACAGGCGGACTCTATGGCTACACCTTC; CDR3: CASSGTGGLYGYTF; V: TRBV2; D: TRBD1; size: .; J: TRBJ1-2
DNA: TGTGCCAGCAGTCCCACAGGGCGGGCCGGAAAACTGTTTTTT; CDR3: CASSPTGRAGKLFF; V: TRBV28; D: .; size: .; J: TRBJ1-4
DNA: TGCGCCAGCAGCTTTGGCGGGAGCTCCTACAATGAGCAGTTCTTC; CDR3: CASSFGGSSYNEQFF; V: TRBV5-1; D: TRBD2; size: .; J: TRBJ2-1
DNA: TGTGCCAGCAGCTTGGCCGCGGGAGCCGGCCGGGGGGCCAATGAGCAGTTCTTC; CDR3: CASSLAAGAGRGANEQFF; V: TRBV5-4; D: .; size: .; J: TRBJ2-1
DNA: TGTGCCAGCAGCCCAGGGTCAAGTGAAAAACTGTTTTTT; CDR3: CASSPGSSEKLFF; V: TRBV7-2; D: .; size: once; J: TRBJ1-4
DNA: TGTGCCAGCAGCGCCGGGACTGGCTATTGGGACCAGTACTTC; CDR3: CASSAGTGYWDQYF; V: TRBV9; D: .; size: few; J: TRBJ2-5
DNA: TGTGCCAGCAGCCCCCGACCAGCGGGAGAGTACAATGAGCAGTTCTTC; CDR3: CASSPRPAGEYNEQFF; V: TRBV14; D: TRBD2; size: .; J: TRBJ2-1
DNA: TGTGCCAGCCACGAGTCGACAGTCCCCCCTTCTGGAGCTTTCTTT; CDR3: CASHESTVPPSGAFF; V: TRBV2; D: .; size: .; J: TRBJ1-1
DNA: TGTGCCAGCAGTTCTCAGTCCAATTCACCCCTCCACTTT; CDR3: CASSSQSNSPLHF; V: TRBV2; D: .; size: .; J: TRBJ1-6
DNA: TGCGCCAGCAGAGATAGCGGGGCCTACGAGCAGTACTTC; CDR3: CASRDSGAYEQYF; V: TRBV10-2; D: TRBD2; size: once; J: TRBJ2-7
DNA: TGTGCCAGCAGCCGCGGACAGGGGACTAATGAAAAACTGTTTTTT; CDR3: CASSRGQGTNEKLFF; V: TRBV28; D: TRBD1; size: .; J: TRBJ1-4
DNA: TGTGCCAGCAGCTTAAAGGACAGGTCGGGGTACTTC; CDR3: CASSLKDRSGYF; V: TRBV5-4; D: TRBD1; size: few; J: TRBJ2-5
DNA: TGTGCCAGCAGTTACCCCCGCGAGCAGTACTTC; CDR3: CASSYPREQYF; V: TRBV6-6; D: .; size: .; J: TRBJ2-7
DNA: TGTGCCAGCAGCTTTGGACGGACAGGAGGGAACACTGAAGCTTTCTTT; CDR3: CASSFGRTGGNTEAFF; V: TRBV5-5; D: TRBD1; size: once; J: TRBJ1-1
DNA: TGTGCCAGCAGCATAACCCTTACTAGCGGGAGTAAGGATGAGCAGTTCTTC; CDR3: CASSITLTSGSKDEQFF; V: TRBV5-8; D: TRBD2; size: .; J: TRBJ2-1
DNA: TGTGCCAGCAGTGACACTAGCGGGACCGATACGCAGTATTTT; CDR3: CASSDTSGTDTQYF; V: TRBV6-6; D: TRBD2; size: .; J: TRBJ2-3
DNA: TGTGCCAGCAGCTTGGGGACAGGGAGGCTCTTGGGTGGCTACACCTTC; CDR3: CASSLGTGRLLGGYTF; V: TRBV5-6; D: TRBD1; size: .; J: TRBJ1-2